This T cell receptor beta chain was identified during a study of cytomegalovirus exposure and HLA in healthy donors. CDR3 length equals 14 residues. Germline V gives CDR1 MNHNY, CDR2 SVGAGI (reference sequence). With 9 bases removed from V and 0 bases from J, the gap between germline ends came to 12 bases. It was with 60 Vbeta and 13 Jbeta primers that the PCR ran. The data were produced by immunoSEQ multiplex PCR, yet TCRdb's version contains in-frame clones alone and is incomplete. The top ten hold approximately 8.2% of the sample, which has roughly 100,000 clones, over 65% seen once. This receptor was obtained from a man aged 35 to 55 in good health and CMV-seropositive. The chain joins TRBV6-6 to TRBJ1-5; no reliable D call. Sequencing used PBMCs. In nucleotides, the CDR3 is TGTGCCAGTCGTCAGGCGTATAGCAATCAGCCCCAGCATTTT. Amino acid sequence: CASRQAYSNQPQHF.